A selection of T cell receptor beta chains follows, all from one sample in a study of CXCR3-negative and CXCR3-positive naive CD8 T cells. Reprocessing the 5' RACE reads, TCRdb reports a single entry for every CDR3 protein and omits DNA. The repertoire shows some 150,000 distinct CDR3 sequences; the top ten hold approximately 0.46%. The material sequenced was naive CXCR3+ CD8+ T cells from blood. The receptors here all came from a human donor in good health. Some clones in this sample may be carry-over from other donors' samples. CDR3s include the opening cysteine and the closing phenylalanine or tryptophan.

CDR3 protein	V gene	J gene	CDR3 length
CASSWRGRVDEQYF	TRBV10-2	TRBJ2-7	14
CSVVGSYGYTF	TRBV29-1	TRBJ1-2	11
CASSQDNFQLTNTEAFF	TRBV14	TRBJ1-1	17
CASSSRLGATYEQYF	TRBV7-2	TRBJ2-7	15
CATSPPGGGSDLVRTDTQYF	TRBV15	TRBJ2-3	20
CASSSRDFSYNEQFF	TRBV28	TRBJ2-1	15
CASSQVRGEQYF	TRBV4-1	TRBJ2-7	12
CASTYRDSDTDTQYF	TRBV5-1	TRBJ2-3	15
CASSHRDSLQETQYF	TRBV4-1	TRBJ2-5	15
CASSSQRETQYF	TRBV28	TRBJ2-5	12
CASSHSGTEQFF	TRBV19	TRBJ2-1	12
CASSQKTAQETQYF	TRBV7-9	TRBJ2-5	14
CASSPETPGLAGGHYGTQYF	TRBV4-2	TRBJ2-3	20
CASSQDASAYEQYF	TRBV4-1	TRBJ2-7	14
CASSVVETGALYGYTF	TRBV9	TRBJ1-2	16
CASSQDRKSNQPQHF	TRBV4-3	TRBJ1-5	15
CASTGSSTDTQYF	TRBV10-2	TRBJ2-3	13
CASSLGGLNTEAFF	TRBV27	TRBJ1-1	14
CASSQATGGTYEQYF	TRBV3-1	TRBJ2-7	15
CASSLNLAGGMYTQYF	TRBV7-2	TRBJ2-3	16
CAWSSGGSTEAFF	TRBV30	TRBJ1-1	13
CSARGAAGPFYEQYF	TRBV20-1	TRBJ2-7	15
CASSSGFIVGDTQYF	TRBV4-3	TRBJ2-3	15
CASSHSQGSANYGYTF	TRBV4-1	TRBJ1-2	16
CASSESTDGLNSPLHF	TRBV10-1	TRBJ1-6	16
CASREHGAYGYTF	TRBV28	TRBJ1-2	13
CSVEDRYGPTEAFF	TRBV29-1	TRBJ1-1	14
CASSAGLPGELFF	TRBV7-6	TRBJ2-2	13
CASSSRSADTQYF	TRBV12-3/TRBV12-4	TRBJ2-3	13
CASSHRDRPYEQYF	TRBV7-8	TRBJ2-7	14
CASSVGGGLSYEQYF	TRBV9	TRBJ2-7	15
CASSQDATSGSYNEQFF	TRBV4-1	TRBJ2-1	17
CSVEDRGTDTQYF	TRBV29-1	TRBJ2-3	13
CASSSTSGRLPSSYNEQFF	TRBV28	TRBJ2-1	19
CSARVGGWSNQPQHF	TRBV20-1	TRBJ1-5	15
CASRASGQGAPNEQFF	TRBV2	TRBJ2-1	16
CASSTGTGFEQYF	TRBV19	TRBJ2-7	13
CASSQVPEKQDTQYF	TRBV4-1	TRBJ2-3	15
CASGGTGGLVSNQPQHF	TRBV28	TRBJ1-5	17
CASSEVLGQPQHF	TRBV27	TRBJ1-5	13
CASRGQREAFF	TRBV7-9	TRBJ1-1	11
CASSVGGTPLVETQYF	TRBV9	TRBJ2-5	16
CASSPGQVRFTQETQYF	TRBV7-7	TRBJ2-5	17
CASSLVGRLYGYTF	TRBV27	TRBJ1-2	14